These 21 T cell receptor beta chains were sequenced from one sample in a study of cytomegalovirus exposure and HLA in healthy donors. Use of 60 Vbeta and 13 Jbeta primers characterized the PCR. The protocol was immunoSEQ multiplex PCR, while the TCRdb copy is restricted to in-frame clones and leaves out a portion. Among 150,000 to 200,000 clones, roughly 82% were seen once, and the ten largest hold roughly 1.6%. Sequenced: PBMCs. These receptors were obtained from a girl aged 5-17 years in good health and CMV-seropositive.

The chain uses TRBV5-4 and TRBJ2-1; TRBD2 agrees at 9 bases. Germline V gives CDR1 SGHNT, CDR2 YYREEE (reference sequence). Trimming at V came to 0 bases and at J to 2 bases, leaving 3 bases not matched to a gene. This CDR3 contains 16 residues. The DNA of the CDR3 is TGTGCCAGCAGCTTGGGACTAGCGGTTACCTACAATGAGCAGTTCTTC. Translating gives CASSLGLAVTYNEQFF. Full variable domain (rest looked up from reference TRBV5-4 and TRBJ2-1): ETGVTQSPTHLIKTRGQQVTLRCSSQSGHNTVSWYQQALGQGPQFIFQYYREEENGRGNFPPRFSGLQFPNYSSELNVNALELDDSALYLCASSLGLAVTYNEQFFGPGTRLTVL.

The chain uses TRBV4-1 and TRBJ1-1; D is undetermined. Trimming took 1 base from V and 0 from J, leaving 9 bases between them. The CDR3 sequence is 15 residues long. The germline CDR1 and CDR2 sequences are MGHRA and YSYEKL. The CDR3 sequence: CASSQGQALNTEAFF. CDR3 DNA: TGCGCCAGCAGCCAAGGTCAGGCCTTGAACACTGAAGCTTTCTTT.

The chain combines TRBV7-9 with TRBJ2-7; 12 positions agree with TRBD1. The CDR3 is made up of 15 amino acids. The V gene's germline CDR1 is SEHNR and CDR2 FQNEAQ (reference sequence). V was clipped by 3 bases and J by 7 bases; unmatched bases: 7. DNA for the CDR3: TGTGCCAGCAGCTTTTCCGGGACAGGGGGCTGGGAGCAGTACTTC. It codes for CASSFSGTGGWEQYF.

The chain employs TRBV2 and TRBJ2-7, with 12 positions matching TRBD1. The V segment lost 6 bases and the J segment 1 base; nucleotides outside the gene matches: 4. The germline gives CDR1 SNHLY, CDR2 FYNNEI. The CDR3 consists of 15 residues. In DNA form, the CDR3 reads TGTGCCAGCAGAGGGACAGGGGGCATGTCCTACGAGCAGTACTTC. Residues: CASRGTGGMSYEQYF. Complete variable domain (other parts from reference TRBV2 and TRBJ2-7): EPEVTQTPSHQVTQMGQEVILRCVPISNHLYFYWYRQILGQKVEFLVSFYNNEISEKSEIFDDQFSVERPDGSNFTLKIRSTKLEDSAMYFCASRGTGGMSYEQYFGPGTRLTVT.

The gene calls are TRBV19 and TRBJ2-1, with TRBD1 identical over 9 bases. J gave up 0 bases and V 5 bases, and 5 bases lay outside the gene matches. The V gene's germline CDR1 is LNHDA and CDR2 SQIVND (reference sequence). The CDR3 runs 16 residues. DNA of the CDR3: TGTGCCAGTAGTCCCATGACAGGGGGCTCCTACAATGAGCAGTTCTTC. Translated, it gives CASSPMTGGSYNEQFF. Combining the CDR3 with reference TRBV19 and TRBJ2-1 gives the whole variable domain DGGITQSPKYLFRKEGQNVTLSCEQNLNHDAMYWYRQDPGQGLRLIYYSQIVNDFQKGDIAEGYSVSREKKESFPLTVTSAQKNPTAFYLCASSPMTGGSYNEQFFGPGTRLTVL.

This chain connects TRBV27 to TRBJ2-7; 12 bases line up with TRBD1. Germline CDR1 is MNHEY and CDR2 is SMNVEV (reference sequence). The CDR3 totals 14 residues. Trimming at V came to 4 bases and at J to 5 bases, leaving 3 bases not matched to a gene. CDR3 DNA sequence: TGTGCCAGCAGTTGGGGACAGGGGGCCGACGAGCAGTACTTC. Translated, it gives CASSWGQGADEQYF.

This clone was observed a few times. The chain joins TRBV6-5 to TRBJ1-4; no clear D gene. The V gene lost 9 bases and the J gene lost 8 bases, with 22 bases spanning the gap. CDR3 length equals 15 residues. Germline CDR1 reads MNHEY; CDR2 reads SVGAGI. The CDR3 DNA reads TGTGCCAGTCTAGGGCGGGAGGGCCCAGGAGAAAAACTGTTTTTT. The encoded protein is CASLGREGPGEKLFF.

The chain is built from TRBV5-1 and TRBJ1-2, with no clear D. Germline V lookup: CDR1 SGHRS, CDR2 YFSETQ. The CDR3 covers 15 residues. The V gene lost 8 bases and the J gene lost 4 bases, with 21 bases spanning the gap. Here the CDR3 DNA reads TGCGCCAGTGGGGAGGGCGATGACTGGGGCTATGGCTACACCTTC. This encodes CASGEGDDWGYGYTF.

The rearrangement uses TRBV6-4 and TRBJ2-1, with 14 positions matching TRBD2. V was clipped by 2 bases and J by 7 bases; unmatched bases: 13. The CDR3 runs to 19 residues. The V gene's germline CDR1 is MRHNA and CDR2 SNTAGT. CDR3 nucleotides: TGTGCCAGCAGTGACCGCGGGACTAGCGGGGGAGCAAACGTGAATGAGCAGTTCTTC. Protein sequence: CASSDRGTSGGANVNEQFF.

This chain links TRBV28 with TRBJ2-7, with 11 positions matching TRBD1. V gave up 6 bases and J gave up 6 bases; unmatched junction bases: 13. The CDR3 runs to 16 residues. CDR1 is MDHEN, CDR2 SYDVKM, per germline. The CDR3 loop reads CASSTSGTGGGGEQYF. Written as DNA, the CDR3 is TGTGCCAGCAGCACCTCCGGGACAGGGGGAGGGGGCGAGCAGTACTTC.

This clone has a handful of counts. The CDR3 protein is CASSVGTSGSSGNTIYF. CDR3 sequence (DNA): TGTGCCAGCAGCGTAGGGACAAGCGGGTCGTCTGGAAACACCATATATTTT. The chain recombines TRBV9 with TRBJ1-3, with a possible D match to TRBD1 (5 bases). The V and J ends lost 0 bases and 1 base respectively, with 14 bases between them. In germline, CDR1 is SGDLS, CDR2 YYNGEE. CDR3 length equals 17 residues.

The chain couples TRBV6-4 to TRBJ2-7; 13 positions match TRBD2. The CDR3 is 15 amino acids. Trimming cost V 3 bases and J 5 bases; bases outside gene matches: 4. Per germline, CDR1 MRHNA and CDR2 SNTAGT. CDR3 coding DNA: TGTGCCAGCAGTGAGCCGGGACTAGCGGGACACGAGCAGTACTTC. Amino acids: CASSEPGLAGHEQYF.

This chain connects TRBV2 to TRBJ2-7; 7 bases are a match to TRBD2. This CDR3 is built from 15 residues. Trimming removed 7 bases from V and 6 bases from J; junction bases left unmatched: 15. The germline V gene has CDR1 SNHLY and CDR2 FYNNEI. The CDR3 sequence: CASTKGASGISEQYF. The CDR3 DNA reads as TGTGCCAGCACAAAGGGCGCTAGCGGCATAAGCGAGCAGTACTTC.

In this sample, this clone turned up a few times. The chain's CDR3 is CASSLVDRGGGNTIYF. DNA for the CDR3: TGTGCCAGCAGCTTGGTGGACAGGGGCGGGGGAAACACCATATATTTT. This chain connects TRBV5-6 to TRBJ1-3; 9 bases fit TRBD1. V gave up 0 bases and J gave up 4 bases; unmatched junction bases: 5. There are 16 residues in the CDR3. The germline gives CDR1 SGHDT, CDR2 YYEEEE.

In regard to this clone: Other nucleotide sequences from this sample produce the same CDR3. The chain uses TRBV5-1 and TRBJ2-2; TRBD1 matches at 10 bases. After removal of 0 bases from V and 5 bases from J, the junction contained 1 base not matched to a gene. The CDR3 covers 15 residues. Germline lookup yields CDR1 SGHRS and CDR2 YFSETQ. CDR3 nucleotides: TGCGCCAGCAGCTTGGGACAGGGGGCAACCGGGGAGCTGTTTTTT. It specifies CASSLGQGATGELFF.

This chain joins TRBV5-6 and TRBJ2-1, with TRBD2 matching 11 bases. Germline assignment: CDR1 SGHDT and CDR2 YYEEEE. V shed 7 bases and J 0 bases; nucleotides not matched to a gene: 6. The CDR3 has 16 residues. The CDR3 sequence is CASGLAGASSYNEQFF. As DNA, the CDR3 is TGTGCCAGCGGACTAGCGGGTGCCAGCTCCTACAATGAGCAGTTCTTC.

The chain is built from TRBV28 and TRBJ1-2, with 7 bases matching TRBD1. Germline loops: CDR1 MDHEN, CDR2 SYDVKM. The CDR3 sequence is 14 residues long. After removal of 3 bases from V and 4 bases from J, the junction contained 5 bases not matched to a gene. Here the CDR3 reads CASSLGQTPYGYTF. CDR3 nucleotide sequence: TGTGCCAGCAGTTTGGGACAGACACCCTATGGCTACACCTTC.

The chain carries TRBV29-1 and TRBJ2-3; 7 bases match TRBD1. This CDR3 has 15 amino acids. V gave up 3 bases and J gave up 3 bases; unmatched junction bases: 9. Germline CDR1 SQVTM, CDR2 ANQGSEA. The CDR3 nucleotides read TGCAGCGTTGAGAGTCGTAGGGGGCAGACAGATACGCAGTATTTT. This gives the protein CSVESRRGQTDTQYF.

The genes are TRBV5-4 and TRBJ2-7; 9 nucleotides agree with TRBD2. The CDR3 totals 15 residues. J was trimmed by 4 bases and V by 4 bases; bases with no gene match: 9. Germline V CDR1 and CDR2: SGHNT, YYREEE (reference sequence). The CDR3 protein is CASSTAGTSSYEQYF. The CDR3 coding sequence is TGTGCCAGCAGCACAGCCGGGACTAGCTCGTACGAGCAGTACTTC.

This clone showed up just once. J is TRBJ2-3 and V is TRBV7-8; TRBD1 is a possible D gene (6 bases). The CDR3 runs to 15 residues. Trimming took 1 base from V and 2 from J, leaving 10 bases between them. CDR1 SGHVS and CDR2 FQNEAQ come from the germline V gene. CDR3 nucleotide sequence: TGTGCCAGCAGCTTAGGTAGGGGGTCCACAGATACGCAGTATTTT. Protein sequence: CASSLGRGSTDTQYF.

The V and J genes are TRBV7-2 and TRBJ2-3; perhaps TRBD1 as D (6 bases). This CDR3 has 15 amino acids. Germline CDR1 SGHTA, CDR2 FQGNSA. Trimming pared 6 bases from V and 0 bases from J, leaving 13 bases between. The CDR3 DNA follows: TGTGCCAGCAGTAAGACAGGTACAAGCACAGATACGCAGTATTTT. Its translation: CASSKTGTSTDTQYF.